The 27 T cell receptor beta chains in this list originate from one sample, sequenced in a study of response to subunit inactivated influenza vaccine. TCRdb analysed the RT-PCR reads with MiXCR anew, one entry per CDR3 protein. This table holds approximately 500,000 distinct CDR3 sequences, roughly 25% found once. The same specimen was also included in a second study, on T cells expressing NK-cell markers. Turning to that study: For TCR beta, cDNA was produced by 5'RACE template switching with UMIs.

The sequencing used CD4+ T cells sorted from PBMCs, collected 12 days after vaccination. The receptors shown here come from a man aged 45-65 years who received an inactivated influenza vaccine.

The chain is built from TRBV5-8 and TRBJ2-1; the match to TRBD1 covers 9 bases. Per germline, CDR1 SGHTS and CDR2 YDEGEE. With V trimmed by 4 bases and J by 8 bases, 16 bases remained unmatched. The CDR3 extends over 17 amino acids. The CDR3 sequence is CASSAEPPGQGPYEQFF. CDR3 bases: TGTGCCAGCAGCGCAGAACCCCCGGGACAGGGACCGTATGAGCAGTTCTTC. Filled out from reference TRBV5-8 and TRBJ2-1, the complete variable domain reads EAGVTQSPTHLIKTRGQQATLRCSPISGHTSVYWYQQALGLGLQFLLWYDEGEERNRGNFPPRFSGRQFPNYSSELNVNALELEDSALYLCASSAEPPGQGPYEQFFGPGTRLTVL.

The chain recombines TRBV20-1 with TRBJ2-3; D tentatively fits TRBD1 or TRBD2 (5 bases each). Deletions cut 3 bases from V and 6 bases from J, with 16 bases between. CDR1 and CDR2 (germline): DFQATT, SNEGSKA (reference sequence). There are 14 residues in the CDR3. As DNA, the CDR3 is TGCAGTGCTAGTAGGGGAGCCAGCCTCGATACGCAGTATTTT. Translation: CSASRGASLDTQYF.

The chain employs TRBV7-9 and TRBJ2-6; 7 nucleotides agree with TRBD1. The V segment lost 4 bases and the J segment 4 bases; nucleotides outside the gene matches: 4. CDR1 is SEHNR, CDR2 FQNEAQ, per germline (reference sequence). The CDR3 runs 15 residues. CDR3 bases: TGTGCCAGCAGCTCCCACAGGGGAGGGGCCAACGTCCTGACTTTC. It is translated as CASSSHRGGANVLTF.

The rearrangement uses TRBV6-6 and TRBJ2-3; D is undetermined. V lost 5 bases to trimming and J lost 6 bases, with 9 bases between them. In germline, CDR1 is MNHNY, CDR2 SVGAGI (reference sequence). The CDR3 has 12 residues. The CDR3 protein is CASSRLADTQYF. The CDR3 region has the DNA TGTGCCAGCAGTCGACTTGCGGATACGCAGTATTTT.

This clonotype has just a few counts. The chain is built from TRBV27 and TRBJ1-2; D remains unclear. The CDR3 totals 13 residues. CDR1 is MNHEY, CDR2 SMNVEV, per germline (reference sequence). Trimming cost V 6 bases and J 2 bases, with 10 bases left between them. The CDR3 loop is CASSRGLNYGYTF. In DNA, the CDR3 is TGTGCCAGCAGCCGCGGACTAAACTATGGCTACACCTTC.

The chain combines TRBV27 with TRBJ2-2, with D possibly matching TRBD1 (6 bases). Deletions cut 3 bases from V and 6 bases from J, with 8 bases between. The CDR3 contains 13 residues. Germline loops: CDR1 MNHEY, CDR2 SMNVEV (reference sequence). CDR3: CASSFQGPGELFF. CDR3 DNA sequence: TGTGCCAGCAGTTTCCAGGGGCCCGGGGAGCTGTTTTTT.

Only a few counts were recorded for this clonotype. The chain joins TRBV15 to TRBJ2-1; 8 bases are shared with TRBD2. V shed 1 base and J 4 bases; nucleotides not matched to a gene: 6. Germline lookup yields CDR1 LNHNV and CDR2 YYDKDF (reference sequence). CDR3 length: 16 residues. The CDR3 DNA reads as TGTGCCACCAGCAGAGTTATTAGCGGGGCTTACAATGAGCAGTTCTTC. Translating it yields CATSRVISGAYNEQFF.

The chain is built from TRBV10-3 and TRBJ2-7, with TRBD2 identical over 7 bases. V trimming: 7 bases; J trimming: 3 bases; junction bases outside the gene matches: 6. Germline assignment: CDR1 ENHRY and CDR2 SYGVKD. This CDR3 is built from 13 residues. The DNA for the CDR3 is TGTGCCATCACCCGGGGGGAGTACTACGAGCAGTACTTC. It specifies CAITRGEYYEQYF.

The CDR3 DNA follows: TGTGCCAGCAGCCAGGACCCTCTACTAAACACTGAAGCTTTCTTT. Amino acids: CASSQDPLLNTEAFF. V is TRBV4-2 and J is TRBJ1-1; D is unresolved. The germline gives CDR1 LGHNA, CDR2 YNFKEQ. The CDR3 length is 15 residues. Trimming stripped 3 bases from V and 2 bases from J, with 13 bases between.

This clonotype was counted many times. One junction end disagrees with the germline gene, perhaps due to a read error. The chain has TRBV5-1 and TRBJ2-2; D possibly corresponds to TRBD2 (6 bases). CDR1 SGHRS and CDR2 YFSETQ come from the germline V gene. The CDR3 has 13 amino acids. For the CDR3, the DNA is TGTGCCAGCAGCTTCGGGGGCACCGGGGAGCTGTTTTTT. Translation: CASSFGGTGELFF.

This clonotype occurred many times. The chain links TRBV7-2 to TRBJ2-2; D is ambiguous. V was trimmed by 2 bases and J by 1 base, leaving 8 bases between them. The germline V gene encodes CDR1 SGHTA and CDR2 FQGNSA. The CDR3 contains 15 residues. The CDR3 DNA is TGTGCCAGCAGCTTATTTTCCCTGAACACCGGGGAGCTGTTTTTT. Translated: CASSLFSLNTGELFF.

This clonotype has a single count. The rearrangement joins TRBV5-1 to TRBJ2-2; maybe TRBD1 (5 bases). This CDR3 has 15 residues. Germline assignment: CDR1 SGHRS and CDR2 YFSETQ. Trimming stripped 2 bases from V and 6 bases from J, with 14 bases between. CDR3 sequence reads: CASSFRQPQSGELFF. Here the CDR3 DNA reads TGCGCCAGCAGCTTTAGACAGCCACAATCCGGGGAGCTGTTTTTT.

This chain connects TRBV7-2 to TRBJ2-5; 7 bases fit TRBD1. The ends lost 5 bases at V and 9 bases at J; junction bases unmatched: 6. The CDR3 sequence is 12 residues long. Germline loops: CDR1 SGHTA, CDR2 FQGNSA. CDR3 coding DNA: TGTGCCAGCAGCCCCTCGCAGGGGGCCCAGTACTTC. It codes for CASSPSQGAQYF.

The sample holds a few counts of this clonotype. This chain joins TRBV20-1 and TRBJ2-3; 8 bases are a match to TRBD2. Germline V gives CDR1 DFQATT, CDR2 SNEGSKA (reference sequence). The CDR3 totals 14 residues. Germline trimming cut 4 bases from V and 1 base from J; bases unmatched to any gene: 4. CDR3 nucleotides: TGCAGTGCTATCGGGGGGGGCCGCACAGATACGCAGTATTTT. Amino acids: CSAIGGGRTDTQYF.

This rearrangement joins TRBV11-2 to TRBJ2-6; 9 bases are shared with TRBD2. The CDR3 extends over 18 amino acids. Germline values: CDR1 SGHAT, CDR2 FQNNGV. V was clipped by 1 base and J by 0 bases; unmatched bases: 4. The CDR3, as DNA: TGTGCCAGCAGCTTAGTAGCGGGGGCCGACTCTGGGGCCAACGTCCTGACTTTC. Residues: CASSLVAGADSGANVLTF.

V and J are TRBV20-1 and TRBJ2-7; 10 positions match TRBD1. The V segment lost 1 base and the J segment 4 bases; nucleotides outside the gene matches: 4. The germline CDR1 and CDR2 sequences are DFQATT and SNEGSKA (reference sequence). The CDR3 is 14 residues long. The CDR3 is CSARADRGLYEQYF. The CDR3 region has the DNA TGCAGTGCTAGAGCGGACAGGGGGTTGTACGAGCAGTACTTC.

This clonotype was counted between two and nine times. The V call is TRBV12-3 or TRBV12-4, the J call TRBJ2-2, with D perhaps matching TRBD2 (5 bases). This CDR3 has 15 residues. Deletions cut 0 bases from V and 6 bases from J, with 11 bases between. CDR3 sequence (DNA): TGTGCCAGCAGTTTAGCGGGAGTGGCTTCCGGGGAGCTGTTTTTT. As protein: CASSLAGVASGELFF.

This clonotype was detected ten times or more. CDR3 sequence (DNA): TGTGCCAGCAGTTTATCTGCGGGACTTTTGGATACGCAGTATTTT. It translates to CASSLSAGLLDTQYF. V gene TRBV27 combines with J gene TRBJ2-3, with a tentative D call TRBD2 (6 bases). Germline V lookup: CDR1 MNHEY, CDR2 SMNVEV (reference sequence). Between the trimmed V and J ends, which lost 0 bases and 6 bases, there was a span of 13 bases. The CDR3 spans 15 residues.

This clonotype was observed many times. The rearrangement links TRBV28 to TRBJ2-7; a weak D match, TRBD1 (5 bases). Trimming took 4 bases from V and 5 from J, leaving 6 bases between them. CDR3 length equals 11 residues. Germline-derived CDR1 and CDR2 are MDHEN and SYDVKM. CDR3 DNA: TGTGCCAGCAGTTGGGGCGACGAGCAGTACTTC. It yields the protein CASSWGDEQYF.

This chain links TRBV6-2 or TRBV6-3 with TRBJ2-1; 7 bases match TRBD2. The junction had 10 bases not matched to a gene; V was cut back by 0 bases and J by 2 bases. The CDR3 loop spans 18 amino acids. In germline, CDR1 is MNHEY, CDR2 SVGEGT. This CDR3 reads CASSYSKVPSGTYNEQFF. CDR3 sequence (DNA): TGTGCCAGCAGTTACTCGAAAGTCCCTAGCGGCACCTACAATGAGCAGTTCTTC.

This rearrangement joins TRBV4-2 to TRBJ1-1; maybe TRBD1 (5 bases). Germline loops: CDR1 LGHNA, CDR2 YNFKEQ. V shed 1 base and J shed 2 bases, with 11 bases lying between them. This CDR3 contains 15 residues. The CDR3 here is CASSQGGTDNTEAFF. The CDR3 DNA sequence: TGTGCCAGCAGCCAAGGAGGGACGGATAACACTGAAGCTTTCTTT.

This clonotype was recorded a few times. V is TRBV12-3 or TRBV12-4 and J is TRBJ2-7; D gene unclear. Trimming removed 3 bases from V and 7 bases from J, with 16 bases in between. The CDR3 is 14 residues long. CDR3 sequence (DNA): TGTGCCAGCAGTTTTTCGGGCCAAACGGGTGAGCAGTACTTC. Its protein is CASSFSGQTGEQYF.

This rearrangement joins TRBV20-1 to TRBJ2-1; possible D gene TRBD2, 6 bases. Deletions cut 2 bases from V and 5 bases from J, with 16 bases between. This CDR3 spans 15 amino acids. Germline values: CDR1 DFQATT, CDR2 SNEGSKA (reference sequence). The CDR3 coding sequence is TGCAGTGCTAGAAACGCGGCAGGAGGGGACAATGAGCAGTTCTTC. This sequence encodes CSARNAAGGDNEQFF.

V gene TRBV29-1 combines with J gene TRBJ1-4; D perhaps matches TRBD1 (6 bases). CDR1 and CDR2 from the germline V gene are SQVTM and ANQGSEA. V was cut by 4 bases and J by 4 bases, with 10 bases left in between. The CDR3 consists of 13 residues. The CDR3 DNA follows: TGCAGCGTTGGTGGGACACGTAATGAAAAACTGTTTTTT. Amino acid sequence: CSVGGTRNEKLFF.

The chain is built from TRBV20-1 and TRBJ2-7, with no clear D. Germline CDR1 DFQATT, CDR2 SNEGSKA (reference sequence). This CDR3 spans 12 amino acids. The germline V and J ends were trimmed by 5 bases and 1 base, with 9 bases remaining between them. CDR3: CSAPLVSYEQYF. The CDR3 DNA reads TGCAGTGCTCCCCTGGTTTCCTACGAGCAGTACTTC.

The chain couples TRBV12-3 or TRBV12-4 to TRBJ2-6; D is ambiguous. This CDR3 region has 11 residues. V was clipped by 7 bases and J by 5 bases, with 3 bases between them. The CDR3: CASTWANVLTF. The CDR3 DNA is TGTGCCAGCACTTGGGCCAACGTCCTGACTTTC.

CDR3 amino acids: CASSAGTSNVNEQFF. CDR3 nucleotides: TGCGCCAGCAGTGCCGGGACTAGCAATGTCAATGAGCAGTTCTTC. The genes are TRBV5-1 and TRBJ2-1, with 9 bases aligning to TRBD2. CDR1 and CDR2 (germline): SGHRS, YFSETQ. V dropped 5 bases and J dropped 6; count of bases not matched to a gene: 9. The CDR3 spans 15 residues.